What follows are 25 T cell receptor beta chains derived from one specimen sequenced in a study of blood T cell repertoires in COVID-19. TCRdb's copy holds only in-frame clones and misses some; the assay was immunoSEQ multiplex PCR. The sample contains 55,000 to 75,000 clones, about 80% of which appear only once. The sample consisted of peripheral blood. The source of these receptors is a human donor in a cohort sampled during active COVID-19.

The genes are TRBV5-1 and TRBJ2-7, with D possibly TRBD2 on 5 matching bases. The CDR3 runs 15 residues. Deletions cut 0 bases from V and 0 bases from J, with 10 bases between. CDR1 and CDR2 from the germline V gene are SGHRS and YFSETQ. The CDR3 DNA reads TGCGCCAGCAGCTTGGTAAGCGGAAACTCCTACGAGCAGTACTTC. Amino acid sequence: CASSLVSGNSYEQYF.

The rearrangement uses TRBV30 and TRBJ1-1; 7 positions agree with TRBD1. The J segment lost 0 bases and the V segment lost 3 bases, leaving 1 base of the junction unmatched. CDR3 length equals 13 residues. CDR1 is GTSNPN, CDR2 SVGIG, per germline (reference sequence). This CDR3 is CAWRGQMNTEAFF. The CDR3 DNA sequence: TGTGCCTGGAGGGGACAGATGAACACTGAAGCTTTCTTT.

The V call is TRBV19, the J call TRBJ2-3, with a weak D call TRBD2 (5 bases). CDR1 is LNHDA and CDR2 is SQIVND in the germline V gene (reference sequence). The CDR3 is 14 amino acids. V lost 4 bases, J lost 2 bases, and 10 bases lay in between. DNA for the CDR3: TGTGCCAGTAGTACGGACTCTTTCACAGATACGCAGTATTTT. Its protein product is CASSTDSFTDTQYF.

The chain has TRBV6-2 or TRBV6-3 and TRBJ2-7; 13 positions match TRBD2. Germline loops: CDR1 MNHEY, CDR2 SVGEGT. J lost 6 bases, V lost 2 bases, and 4 bases had no gene match. CDR3 size: 15 residues. The CDR3 DNA sequence: TGTGCCAGCAGTTACGGCGGACTAGCGGGAGTCGAGCAGTACTTC. As protein: CASSYGGLAGVEQYF.

The chain is built from TRBV7-2 and TRBJ1-6, with D uncertain. The germline CDR1 and CDR2 sequences are SGHTA and FQGNSA. Trimming stripped 2 bases from V and 7 bases from J, with 6 bases between. This CDR3 has 13 residues. The DNA for the CDR3 is TGTGCCAGCAGCTTACAGACAAATTCACCCCTCCACTTT. It is translated as CASSLQTNSPLHF. The full variable domain, rest sourced from reference TRBV7-2 and TRBJ1-6, is GAGVSQSPSNKVTEKGKDVELRCDPISGHTALYWYRQSLGQGLEFLIYFQGNSAPDKSGLPSDRFSAERTGGSVSTLTIQRTQQEDSAVYLCASSLQTNSPLHFGNGTRLTVT.

This chain joins TRBV11-1 and TRBJ2-1, with 7 bases identical to TRBD2. This CDR3 contains 15 residues. The J segment lost 3 bases and the V segment lost 3 bases, leaving 5 bases of the junction unmatched. The germline V gene encodes CDR1 SGHAT and CDR2 FQDESV (reference sequence). Written as DNA, the CDR3 is TGTGCCAGCAGCTTTCCTAGCGGACTCTACAATGAGCAGTTCTTC. Its protein is CASSFPSGLYNEQFF.

The chain links TRBV7-9 to TRBJ1-4; 9 positions agree with TRBD1. Per the germline V gene, CDR1 is SEHNR and CDR2 is FQNEAQ (reference sequence). V shed 4 bases and J 5 bases; nucleotides not matched to a gene: 8. CDR3 length: 16 amino acids. The CDR3 region has the DNA TGTGCCAGCAGCTCCCGGGGGACAGGGTCGAATGAAAAACTGTTTTTT. Translating gives CASSSRGTGSNEKLFF.

This clone appeared a single time. The chain recombines TRBV4-1 with TRBJ1-4; a weak D match, TRBD1 (5 bases). From germline, CDR1 is MGHRA and CDR2 YSYEKL. V lost 0 bases and J 6 bases, leaving 14 bases between the germline ends. The CDR3 is 16 residues long. The CDR3: CASSQDLGQEYEKLFF. The CDR3 nucleotides are TGCGCCAGCAGCCAAGATCTAGGACAAGAATATGAAAAACTGTTTTTT.

The rearrangement uses TRBV7-9 and TRBJ1-1; tentative D call: TRBD1 (5 bases). CDR1 is SEHNR and CDR2 is FQNEAQ in the germline V gene (reference sequence). Trimming pared 4 bases from V and 3 bases from J, leaving 12 bases between. This CDR3 has 14 residues. CDR3 region: CASSSDPGDTEAFF. In DNA form, the CDR3 reads TGTGCCAGCAGCTCTGATCCGGGGGACACTGAAGCTTTCTTT.

This sequence joins TRBV6-2 or TRBV6-3 and TRBJ1-1; 9 bases map to TRBD1. This CDR3 region has 15 residues. Germline V gene lookup returns CDR1 MNHEY and CDR2 SVGEGT. J gave up 4 bases and V 5 bases, and 8 bases lay outside the gene matches. CDR3 sequence: CASSARDRVRTEAFF. Written as DNA, the CDR3 is TGTGCCAGCAGTGCCAGGGACAGGGTCCGCACTGAAGCTTTCTTT.

This chain joins TRBV30 and TRBJ2-7; tentative D call: TRBD2 (6 bases). Germline values: CDR1 GTSNPN, CDR2 SVGIG (reference sequence). CDR3 length equals 15 residues. Trimming cost V 0 bases and J 0 bases, with 12 bases left between them. The CDR3 DNA reads TGTGCCTGGAGTGTAATGGGGAGGTCCTCCTACGAGCAGTACTTC. Translated: CAWSVMGRSSYEQYF.

In its sample, this clone was seen a few times. This chain joins TRBV14 and TRBJ2-1; TRBD1 matches 11 bases. The CDR3 contains 14 residues. Germline assignment: CDR1 SGHDN and CDR2 FVKESK. V was pared by 5 bases and J by 9 bases, with 6 bases of the junction left unmatched. CDR3 nucleotides: TGTGCCAGCAGCGCCGGACAGGGGGCGGCTGAGCAGTTCTTC. As protein: CASSAGQGAAEQFF.

The V and J genes are TRBV19 and TRBJ1-5; 9 positions agree with TRBD1. This CDR3 has 14 residues. J lost 6 bases, V lost 3 bases, and 3 bases had no gene match. The germline V gene has CDR1 LNHDA and CDR2 SQIVND (reference sequence). CDR3 bases: TGTGCCAGTAGTATGAGGACAGGGGTTCAGCCCCAGCATTTT. This gives the protein CASSMRTGVQPQHF.

The CDR3 nucleotides are TGCAGCGTTCTAGAACCTTACTCTGGGGCCAACGTCCTGACTTTC. The encoded protein is CSVLEPYSGANVLTF. The gene calls are TRBV29-1 and TRBJ2-6; D uncertain. The CDR3 contains 15 residues. V lost 5 bases and J lost 0, with 11 bases in between. The germline gives CDR1 SQVTM, CDR2 ANQGSEA.

CDR3 in amino acids: CASSLGSGRRGDTQYF. As DNA, the CDR3 is TGTGCCAGCAGCTTAGGTAGCGGGAGAAGAGGCGATACGCAGTATTTT. The J gene is TRBJ2-3, the V gene TRBV7-2; TRBD2 matches 9 bases. The ends lost 1 base at V and 6 bases at J; junction bases unmatched: 8. From germline, CDR1 is SGHTA and CDR2 FQGNSA. This CDR3 contains 16 residues.

The gene calls are TRBV28 and TRBJ1-6; maybe TRBD1 (6 bases). Germline assignment: CDR1 MDHEN and CDR2 SYDVKM. The CDR3 is 16 residues long. Trimming took 6 bases from V and 9 from J, leaving 21 bases between them. CDR3 nucleotides: TGTGCCAGCAGACCCATCGGACAGATCGCTAGTTCACCCCTCCACTTT. This translates into CASRPIGQIASSPLHF.

This clone was recorded a few times. The CDR3: CSASRQGSSNQPQHF. As DNA, the CDR3 is TGCAGTGCTAGTCGGCAGGGGTCGAGCAATCAGCCCCAGCATTTT. This chain links TRBV20-1 with TRBJ1-5; the D gene is possibly TRBD1 (6 bases). Trimming pared 3 bases from V and 1 base from J, leaving 13 bases between. This CDR3 contains 15 residues. Germline CDR1 DFQATT, CDR2 SNEGSKA (reference sequence).

The chain links TRBV28 to TRBJ1-1; 8 bases agree with TRBD1. V lost 6 bases and J lost 0; bases outside the gene matches: 3. From germline, CDR1 is MDHEN and CDR2 SYDVKM. CDR3 size: 14 residues. DNA for the CDR3: TGTGCCAGCAGCCACAGGGGGTTGAACACTGAAGCTTTCTTT. This encodes CASSHRGLNTEAFF.

In its sample, this clone was seen a few times. The CDR3 sequence is CASSRGMTEQYF. In nucleotides, the CDR3 is TGCGCCAGCAGCCGGGGAATGACAGAGCAGTACTTC. The rearrangement links TRBV5-1 to TRBJ2-7; TRBD2 is a possible D gene (5 bases). Trimming removed 4 bases at V and 7 bases at J, with 12 bases between. The CDR3 runs 12 residues. From germline, CDR1 is SGHRS and CDR2 YFSETQ.

The rearrangement joins TRBV7-3 to TRBJ2-1; TRBD2 matches at 11 bases. This CDR3 spans 15 amino acids. Per the germline V gene, CDR1 is SGHTA and CDR2 is FQGTGA. The junction had 3 bases not matched to a gene; V was cut back by 4 bases and J by 4 bases. CDR3 nucleotide sequence: TGTGCCAGCAGCTCCCGACTAGCGGGATACAATGAGCAGTTCTTC. Translation gives CASSSRLAGYNEQFF.

V usage is TRBV10-3 and J usage is TRBJ2-2; a weak D match, TRBD1 (6 bases). The CDR3 runs to 16 residues. Trimming took off 4 bases at V and 3 bases at J, with 15 bases between the two ends. Looked up from germline, CDR1 is ENHRY and CDR2 is SYGVKD. DNA for the CDR3: TGTGCCATCAGTGGATGGGGGACACCGGACACCGGGGAGCTGTTTTTT. It translates to CAISGWGTPDTGELFF.

This chain uses TRBV4-3 with TRBJ2-7; 8 bases agree with TRBD2. The germline gives CDR1 LGHNA, CDR2 YSLEER. The CDR3 contains 13 residues. The V segment lost 4 bases and the J segment 2 bases; nucleotides outside the gene matches: 1. The CDR3 nucleotides read TGCGCCAGCAGCCCGGGACTAGCCTACGAGCAGTACTTC. It yields the protein CASSPGLAYEQYF.

The chain recombines TRBV11-3 with TRBJ2-2; 8 nucleotides line up with TRBD1. The CDR3 sequence is 16 residues long. Germline lookup yields CDR1 SGHNT and CDR2 YENEEA. Trimming removed 4 bases from V and 2 bases from J; junction bases left unmatched: 6. The CDR3 DNA reads as TGTGCCAGCAGCTCATGGACAGGGCTTAACACCGGGGAGCTGTTTTTT. Residues: CASSSWTGLNTGELFF.

The CDR3 reads CASSPGTGRGNTIYF. The CDR3 nucleotides read TGTGCCAGCAGCCCCGGGACGGGGAGGGGAAACACCATATATTTT. The chain carries TRBV9 and TRBJ1-3, with D maybe TRBD1 (5 bases). V lost 4 bases to trimming and J lost 4 bases, with 15 bases between them. The CDR3 has 15 amino acids. Germline V gene lookup returns CDR1 SGDLS and CDR2 YYNGEE.

The chain combines TRBV11-2 with TRBJ2-2; 9 bases fit TRBD1. Germline CDR1 is SGHAT and CDR2 is FQNNGV. The CDR3 extends over 16 amino acids. V dropped 6 bases and J dropped 1; count of bases not matched to a gene: 6. The CDR3 nucleotides are TGTGCCAGCAGGAACCACAGGGGGCTGAACACCGGGGAGCTGTTTTTT. The encoded protein is CASRNHRGLNTGELFF. Filled out from reference TRBV11-2 and TRBJ2-2, the complete variable domain reads EAGVAQSPRYKIIEKRQSVAFWCNPISGHATLYWYQQILGQGPKLLIQFQNNGVVDDSQLPKDRFSAERLKGVDSTLKIQPAKLEDSAVYLCASRNHRGLNTGELFFGEGSRLTVL.